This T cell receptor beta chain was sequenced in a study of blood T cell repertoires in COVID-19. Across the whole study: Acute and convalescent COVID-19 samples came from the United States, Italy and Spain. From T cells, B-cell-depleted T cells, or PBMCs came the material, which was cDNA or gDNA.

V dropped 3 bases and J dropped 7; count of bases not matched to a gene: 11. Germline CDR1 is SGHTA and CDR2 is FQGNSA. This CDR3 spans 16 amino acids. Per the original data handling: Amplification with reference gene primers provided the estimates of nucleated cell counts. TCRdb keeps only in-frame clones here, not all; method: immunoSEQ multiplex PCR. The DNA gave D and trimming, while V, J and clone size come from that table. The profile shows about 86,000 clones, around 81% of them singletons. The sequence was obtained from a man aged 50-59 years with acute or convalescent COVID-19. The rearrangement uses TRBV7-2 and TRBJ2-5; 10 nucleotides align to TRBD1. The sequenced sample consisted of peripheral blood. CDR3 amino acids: CASSFTGTGDVGTQYF. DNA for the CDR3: TGTGCCAGCAGCTTCACCGGGACAGGGGATGTAGGGACCCAGTACTTC. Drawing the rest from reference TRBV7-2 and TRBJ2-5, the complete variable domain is GAGVSQSPSNKVTEKGKDVELRCDPISGHTALYWYRQSLGQGLEFLIYFQGNSAPDKSGLPSDRFSAERTGGSVSTLTIQRTQQEDSAVYLCASSFTGTGDVGTQYFGPGTRLLVL.